This T cell receptor beta chain was recorded in a study of shared clonotypes between healthy human individuals. Looking at the study overall: Three plates were used per donor for CD4 naive, three for CD4 memory, two for CD8 naive and one for CD8 memory.

About this clone: The target antigen is unknown.

Study-wide findings and caveats: There were few donors, and this limited the genetic and exposure-history diversity represented.

The data were produced by immunoSEQ multiplex PCR, yet TCRdb's version contains in-frame clones alone and is incomplete. The sample includes over 2 million clones, approximately 95% of them seen just once. The V segment lost 4 bases and the J segment 8 bases; nucleotides outside the gene matches: 8. The germline V gene encodes CDR1 SGHRS and CDR2 YFSETQ. CDR3 size: 14 residues. The sequence was obtained from a man aged 18 to 29 in good health. The chain employs TRBV5-1 and TRBJ1-4; 7 bases map to TRBD1. The source material was naive CD4+ T cells sorted from blood. As to subset: CD45RA+ positively selected. CDR3 coding DNA: TGCGCCAGCAGCGCAACAGGGGCCAACGAAAAACTGTTTTTT. It codes for CASSATGANEKLFF.